This is a list of T cell receptor beta chains from one sample in a study of blood T cell repertoires in COVID-19. Here immunoSEQ multiplex PCR was the method, and the copy in TCRdb shows in-frame clones only, minus some. The sample lists roughly 290,000 clones, around 87% occurring once. Sequencing was done on a sample of peripheral blood. Receptors originate from a woman aged 45-65 years who had recovered from COVID-19. Each CDR3 is given with its conserved first and last residue. D genes are given only for firm matches. Clone sizes are given selectively: once, few, many, or a class where the clone is expanded.

>TRBV7-2|TRBJ2-7|TRBD1|-
TGTGCCAGCAGCTACCCGGGACAGGGTTCTTTCGAGCAGTACTTC
CASSYPGQGSFEQYF
>TRBV25-1|TRBJ2-3|-|-
TGTGCCAGCAGTGCCATTAACCTAGGTACGCAGTATTTT
CASSAINLGTQYF
>TRBV7-2|TRBJ2-1|TRBD1|-
TGTGCCAGCAGCAGCTGGGACAGGGGGGTTGATGAGCAGTTCTTC
CASSSWDRGVDEQFF
>TRBV7-2|TRBJ2-1|TRBD2|-
TGTGCCAGCAGCTCGCTAGCGGGGGCCTCGTTCTTC
CASSSLAGASFF
>TRBV28|TRBJ2-3|-|-
TGTGCCAGCAGTCCCCAACGGACGCAGTATTTT
CASSPQRTQYF
>TRBV28|TRBJ2-5|-|-
TGTGCCATTGGAGGGCCGAGAGAGACCCAGTACTTC
CAIGGPRETQYF
>TRBV28|TRBJ2-7|TRBD2|once
TGTGCCACATGCTCGGCTTGGAGCGGGAGTTGGGCCTACGAGCAGTACTTC
CATCSAWSGSWAYEQYF
>TRBV11-3|TRBJ2-1|-|-
TGTGCCAGCAGCCGAGGCGACAATGAGCAGTTCTTC
CASSRGDNEQFF
>TRBV7-9|TRBJ1-2|-|few
TGTGCCAGCAGCTTAGTTTTGCTGACAGCTCATGGCTACACCTTC
CASSLVLLTAHGYTF
>TRBV30|TRBJ1-1|-|-
TGTGCCTGGAGTCCCCGTTGGGGCCCTGAAGCTTTCTTT
CAWSPRWGPEAFF
>TRBV7-2|TRBJ2-7|-|-
TGTGCCAGCACACAACGAATGAAGGGGGGGGAGCAGTACTTC
CASTQRMKGGEQYF
>TRBV28|TRBJ1-3|TRBD1|-
TGTGCCAGCAGGACAGGGGCAGGCGGAAACACCATATATTTT
CASRTGAGGNTIYF
>TRBV2|TRBJ2-7|-|few
TGTGCCAGCATAACAGGGCCTCACTCCTACGAGCAGTACTTC
CASITGPHSYEQYF
>TRBV28|TRBJ1-4|-|-
TGTGCCAGCAGTTTACGGGTAAAGTGGCAGGGTGGTGAAAAACTGTTTTTT
CASSLRVKWQGGEKLFF
>TRBV7-9|TRBJ1-3|TRBD1|-
TGTGCCAGCAGCTCGGGACAGGGGGCTGGAAACACCATATATTTT
CASSSGQGAGNTIYF
>TRBV15|TRBJ1-2|-|few
TGTGCCACCAGCAGACCCCCAGAGCTGGGGGGGTACACCTTC
CATSRPPELGGYTF
>TRBV29-1|TRBJ2-7|TRBD2|-
TGCAGCGTCCGAAGGACTAGCGGGGGAAGCTCCTACGAGCAGTACTTC
CSVRRTSGGSSYEQYF
>TRBV2|TRBJ1-2|-|-
TGTGCCAGCGGCCGGTCAGGGGTTAACTATGGCTACACCTTC
CASGRSGVNYGYTF
>TRBV5-1|TRBJ1-1|-|once
TGCGCCAGCAGCTTGGGAATGGGGGCTAGCACTGAAGCTTTCTTT
CASSLGMGASTEAFF
>TRBV9|TRBJ2-2|-|few
TGTGCCAGCAGCGCTTCGACAGGGAACACCGGGGAGCTGTTTTTT
CASSASTGNTGELFF
>TRBV28|TRBJ2-3|TRBD2|-
TGTGCCAGCAGTGGGAGACTAGCGGGAGTCACAGATACGCAGTATTTT
CASSGRLAGVTDTQYF
>TRBV5-5|TRBJ1-5|TRBD1|-
TGTGCCAGCAGCCCGGACAGGGGCGGGCAGCCCCAGCATTTT
CASSPDRGGQPQHF
>TRBV12-3/TRBV12-4|TRBJ2-7|TRBD2|-
TGTGCCAGCAGTCCCAGCGGGACCTACGAGCAGTACTTC
CASSPSGTYEQYF
>TRBV21-1|TRBJ1-1|-|-
TGTGCCAGCAGCAAAGTAAGGGCGACAGCTGAAGCTTTCTTT
CASSKVRATAEAFF
>TRBV19|TRBJ2-7|-|once
TGTGCCAGTAGGGACTGGAACTCCTACGAGCAGTACTTC
CASRDWNSYEQYF
>TRBV9|TRBJ1-5|-|few
TGTGCCAGCAGCGTAGACCAAGGGGATCAGCCCCAGCATTTT
CASSVDQGDQPQHF
>TRBV5-1|TRBJ2-4|-|-
TGCGCCAGCAGCTTGGTGATCGGAGAAAACATTCAGTACTTC
CASSLVIGENIQYF
>TRBV7-3|TRBJ2-2|TRBD1|-
TGTGCCAGCAGCTTAACGAGGGACAGAATATTGACCGGGGAGCTGTTTTTT
CASSLTRDRILTGELFF
>TRBV10-3|TRBJ2-2|TRBD2|-
TGTGCCATCAGTGATGTCGGACTAGCGGGAAACACCGGGGAGCTGTTTTTT
CAISDVGLAGNTGELFF
>TRBV4-3|TRBJ1-5|-|-
TGCGCCAGCAGCCAGACTCTAAGGGACATCCGGCATTTT
CASSQTLRDIRHF
>TRBV6-5|TRBJ2-5|-|-
TGTGCCAGCACTGGCAGAGAGGCCGTCCGGACCCAGTACTTC
CASTGREAVRTQYF
>TRBV10-1|TRBJ2-3|TRBD1|-
TGCGCCAGCTCGGACAGGAGCACAGATACGCAGTATTTT
CASSDRSTDTQYF
>TRBV9|TRBJ1-1|-|-
TGTGCCAGCAGCGTTGGCTTTGGGAACACTGAAGCTTTCTTT
CASSVGFGNTEAFF
>TRBV7-2|TRBJ2-3|-|-
TGTGCCAGCAGCTCCAACTCCCAGGGCACAGATACGCAGTATTTT
CASSSNSQGTDTQYF
>TRBV19|TRBJ2-2|-|-
TGTGCCACCGCAGGGATGGCCGGGGAGCTGTTTTTT
CATAGMAGELFF
>TRBV18|TRBJ1-6|-|-
TGTGCCAGCTCACCACCATTATCGGATCTAGGATCACCCCTCCACTTT
CASSPPLSDLGSPLHF
>TRBV5-4|TRBJ2-1|-|many
TGTGCCAGCAGCTTTTTGGGCCCCTACAATGAGCAGTTCTTC
CASSFLGPYNEQFF
>TRBV5-8|TRBJ2-7|TRBD1|-
TGTGCCAGCAGCCGGAGGACAGGATCCTACGAGCAGTACTTC
CASSRRTGSYEQYF
>TRBV5-1|TRBJ2-4|-|-
TGCGCCAGCAGCCCCGGGGACATATCTCTCGCCAAAAACATTCAGTACTTC
CASSPGDISLAKNIQYF
>TRBV6-6|TRBJ2-5|-|-
TGTGCCAGCACCGTAAACAGGCCCCTCCTGACCCAGTACTTC
CASTVNRPLLTQYF
>TRBV4-1|TRBJ1-2|-|-
TGCGCCAGCAGCCAAGATCGGCAGGGGCTCTATGGCTACACCTTC
CASSQDRQGLYGYTF
>TRBV19|TRBJ1-1|-|once
TGTGCCAGTAGTATAGGCACCGCGGAGGGACCGAACACTGAAGCTTTCTTT
CASSIGTAEGPNTEAFF
>TRBV19|TRBJ2-1|TRBD2|-
TGTGCCAGTAGGGCGACTAGCGGGAGAACGGTGCAGTTCTTC
CASRATSGRTVQFF
>TRBV6-5|TRBJ2-3|TRBD2|-
TGTGCCACCACCCGGGACTATAGCACAGATACGCAGTATTTT
CATTRDYSTDTQYF
>TRBV15|TRBJ2-2|-|-
TGTGCCACCAGCAGAGATAAATGGTTGGTGGGGACACCGAACACCGGGGAGCTGTTTTTT
CATSRDKWLVGTPNTGELFF
>TRBV28|TRBJ1-5|TRBD1|-
TGTGCCAGCAGCCCGACAGGGAAGGTGGATCAGCCCCAGCATTTT
CASSPTGKVDQPQHF
>TRBV30|TRBJ1-1|TRBD1|few
TGTGCCTGGAGTGTAGGGGGCGTTACTGAAGCTTTCTTT
CAWSVGGVTEAFF
>TRBV20-1|TRBJ1-4|-|-
TGCAGTGCTAGTATTGGGGGGGTGGATGAAAAACTGTTTTTT
CSASIGGVDEKLFF
>TRBV30|TRBJ2-7|-|once
TGTGCCTGGAGTCGGGACTTCTCCTACGAGCAGTACTTC
CAWSRDFSYEQYF
>TRBV15|TRBJ1-3|-|-
TGTGCCACCAGCACACCAGGAGGAAACACCATATATTTT
CATSTPGGNTIYF
>TRBV7-2|TRBJ2-3|TRBD2|-
TGTGCCAGCAGCTTAGCCGGACTAGCGGGGGTGAGCACAGATACGCAGTATTTT
CASSLAGLAGVSTDTQYF
>TRBV28|TRBJ2-7|TRBD2|-
TGTGCCAGCACGGGGATGGACGGTGGACTAGCGGACGAGCAGTACTTC
CASTGMDGGLADEQYF
>TRBV20-1|TRBJ2-5|-|-
TGCAGTGCGCCGCGGTTGCAGACCCAGTACTTC
CSAPRLQTQYF
>TRBV7-3|TRBJ2-1|TRBD2|-
TGTGCCAGCAGCTTAAAGGTGGGACTAAAGTTCTTC
CASSLKVGLKFF